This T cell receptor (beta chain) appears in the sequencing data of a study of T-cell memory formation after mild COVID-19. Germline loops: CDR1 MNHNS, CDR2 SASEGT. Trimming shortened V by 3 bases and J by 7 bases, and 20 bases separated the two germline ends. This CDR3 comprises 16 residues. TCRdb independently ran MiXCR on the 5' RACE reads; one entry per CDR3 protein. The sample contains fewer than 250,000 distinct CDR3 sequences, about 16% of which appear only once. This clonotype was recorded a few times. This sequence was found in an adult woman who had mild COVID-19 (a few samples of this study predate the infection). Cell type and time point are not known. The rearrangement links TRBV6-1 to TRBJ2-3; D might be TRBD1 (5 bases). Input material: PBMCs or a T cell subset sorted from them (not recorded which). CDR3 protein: CASSDGVGAYWNTQYF. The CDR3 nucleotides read TGTGCCAGCAGTGATGGGGTAGGGGCCTACTGGAATACGCAGTATTTT.